Below are 22 T cell receptor beta chains sequenced from a single sample in a study of cytomegalovirus exposure and HLA in healthy donors (dated by TCRdb to between 2016 and 2019). Library preparation employed the immunoSEQ multiplex PCR assay. A mixture of 60 forward primers for TCR Vbeta segments and 13 reverse primers for TCR Jbeta segments was used in the multiplex PCR. TCRdb took over this immuneACCESS table, retaining in-frame rearrangements with V and J assigned. Such tables are incomplete; in checked studies, under half of the missing clones stem from an unresolved V gene, and the remainder is unexplained. The sample table lists some 190,000 clones, 75% to 90% of them with a count of one. 0.25% to 0.4% of the sample is taken by the ten largest. The sample comprised PBMCs. These receptors all come from a woman aged 25-40 years in good health and CMV-seronegative.

In the case of this clone: The DNA is left out, because the CDR3 cannot be placed on it with certainty; the CDR3 is given as TCRdb lists it. The chain couples TRBV29-1 to TRBJ2-1; whether TRBD1, the table's D call, matches the DNA was not checked. Germline CDR1 is SQVTM and CDR2 is ANQGSEA. The CDR3 comprises 12 residues, both ends counted. This chain's CDR3 is CSVDSSSGRQFF.

The J gene is TRBJ2-1, the V gene TRBV9, with 10 bases fitting TRBD2. The CDR3 consists of 15 residues. Germline lookup yields CDR1 SGDLS and CDR2 YYNGEE. Losses at the gene ends were 3 bases for V and 6 bases for J; bases not matched to a gene: 6. CDR3 protein: CASSATGTSVNEQFF. The DNA of the CDR3 is TGTGCCAGCAGCGCCACCGGGACTAGCGTCAATGAGCAGTTCTTC.

The chain uses TRBV9 and TRBJ2-1; 11 positions match TRBD2. The CDR3 runs 17 residues. In germline, CDR1 is SGDLS, CDR2 YYNGEE. V gave up 0 bases and J gave up 2 bases; unmatched junction bases: 4. DNA for the CDR3: TGTGCCAGCAGCGTAGGCTTTAGCGGGAGGGCCTACAATGAGCAGTTCTTC. As protein: CASSVGFSGRAYNEQFF.

The gene calls are TRBV6-1 and TRBJ2-7, with a tentative D call TRBD2 (5 bases). Germline lookup yields CDR1 MNHNS and CDR2 SASEGT. The CDR3 contains 15 residues. V was pared by 1 base and J by 5 bases, with 15 bases between. The CDR3 protein is CASSEGPDYMNEQYF. CDR3 nucleotide sequence: TGTGCCAGCAGTGAAGGGCCAGACTATATGAACGAGCAGTACTTC.

The chain links TRBV19 to TRBJ1-5, with a possible D match to TRBD1 (6 bases). This CDR3 contains 17 residues. Between the trimmed V and J ends, which lost 4 bases and 2 bases, there was a span of 18 bases. Germline V gives CDR1 LNHDA, CDR2 SQIVND (reference sequence). CDR3 DNA sequence: TGTGCCAGTAGTAGCCCCTTCCGTGCAGGGGGCAATCAGCCCCAGCATTTT. Protein product: CASSSPFRAGGNQPQHF.

This chain links TRBV6-5 with TRBJ2-2, with D possibly TRBD2 on 5 matching bases. The V and J ends lost 6 bases and 1 base respectively, with 6 bases between them. Germline V gene sequence: CDR1 MNHEY, CDR2 SVGAGI. The length of the CDR3 is 13 residues. The DNA for the CDR3 is TGTGCCAGCAGAGAGGGGAACACCGGGGAGCTGTTTTTT. The encoded protein is CASREGNTGELFF.

The CDR3 sequence is CASSLTISGELFF. The CDR3 DNA is TGTGCCAGCAGCTTAACCATTTCCGGGGAGCTGTTTTTT. The chain joins TRBV7-3 to TRBJ2-2, with D hard to call. V shed 0 bases and J shed 6 bases, with 5 bases lying between them. This CDR3 is built from 13 residues. CDR1 and CDR2 (germline): SGHTA, FQGTGA.

The chain combines TRBV6-1 with TRBJ1-4; D is uncertain. This CDR3 comprises 12 residues. Germline CDR1 and CDR2: MNHNS and SASEGT. In DNA, the CDR3 is TGTGCTTCCGCACATAATAATGAAAAACTGTTTTTT. It specifies CASAHNNEKLFF.

The chain employs TRBV11-2 and TRBJ2-5, with 9 positions matching TRBD1. Trimming cost V 5 bases and J 5 bases; bases outside gene matches: 9. The CDR3 is made up of 15 amino acids. CDR1 is SGHAT, CDR2 FQNNGV, per germline. The CDR3, as DNA: TGTGCCAGCAGCGAACCTAGACAGGGGGGGGAGACCCAGTACTTC. Translated, it gives CASSEPRQGGETQYF.

The gene calls are TRBV6-4 and TRBJ2-1; tentatively, D is TRBD1 (6 bases). Germline V gene data show CDR1 as MRHNA and CDR2 as SNTAGT. CDR3 length: 13 residues. Between the trimmed V and J ends, which lost 4 bases and 6 bases, there was a span of 10 bases. DNA of the CDR3: TGTGCCAGCAGTGCTGAACAGGGCAATGAGCAGTTCTTC. Its protein is CASSAEQGNEQFF.

The rearrangement joins TRBV6-6 to TRBJ2-3, with 8 bases aligning to TRBD2. Germline CDR1 reads MNHNY; CDR2 reads SVGAGI (reference sequence). The CDR3 has 14 amino acids. J gave up 6 bases and V 4 bases, and 6 bases lay outside the gene matches. The CDR3 DNA reads TGTGCCAGCAGTTTCCGGACTAGCAGCGATACGCAGTATTTT. It is translated as CASSFRTSSDTQYF.

With respect to this clone: One junction end disagrees with the germline gene, perhaps due to a read error. V and J are TRBV6-5 and TRBJ1-3; 7 nucleotides line up with TRBD1. The germline gives CDR1 MNHEY, CDR2 SVGAGI. This CDR3 contains 12 residues. This CDR3 is CAATVQGGDVNF. The CDR3 DNA reads as TGTGCCGCCACCGTTCAGGGGGGAGACGTTAATTTT.

This clone was counted once. V usage is TRBV4-2 and J usage is TRBJ1-1; TRBD1 is a possible D gene (5 bases). Trimming left V 0 bases short and J 4 bases short, with 15 bases between. Looked up from germline, CDR1 is LGHNA and CDR2 is YNFKEQ. This CDR3 is 16 amino acids long. CDR3 residues: CASSQDWAREGTEAFF. The CDR3 coding sequence is TGTGCCAGCAGCCAAGATTGGGCCAGGGAAGGCACTGAAGCTTTCTTT.

The rearrangement uses TRBV27 and TRBJ2-7; D perhaps matches TRBD1 (5 bases). Germline CDR1 MNHEY, CDR2 SMNVEV (reference sequence). The CDR3 is 14 amino acids. V lost 3 bases, J lost 2 bases, and 11 bases lay in between. The CDR3 reads CASSLGPFAYEQYF. CDR3 sequence (DNA): TGTGCCAGCAGTTTGGGGCCGTTCGCCTACGAGCAGTACTTC.

This chain connects TRBV5-6 to TRBJ2-7, with 7 bases that match TRBD1. V shed 1 base, J shed 5 bases, and the junction held 6 bases outside the gene matches. The germline gives CDR1 SGHDT, CDR2 YYEEEE. The CDR3 runs 14 residues. The CDR3 sequence: CASSLIQGFDEQYF. The CDR3 nucleotides are TGTGCCAGCAGCTTGATACAGGGGTTCGACGAGCAGTACTTC.

This chain connects TRBV5-1 to TRBJ2-5, with 8 bases that match TRBD1. Matching the DNA end better, TRBJ2-7 makes the J call doubtful. The V gene's germline CDR1 is SGHRS and CDR2 YFSETQ. This CDR3 comprises 14 residues. The CDR3 reads CASSQGQEVYEQYF. The CDR3 DNA reads as TGCGCCAGCAGCCAGGGACAGGAGGTGTACGAGCAGTACTTC.

The chain is built from TRBV7-9 and TRBJ2-1; 7 bases fit TRBD1. The junction had 9 bases not matched to a gene; V was cut back by 4 bases and J by 6 bases. CDR3 size: 15 residues. Germline CDR1 reads SEHNR; CDR2 reads FQNEAQ (reference sequence). In nucleotides, the CDR3 is TGTGCCAGCAGCTATACAACAGGGGTAAGCAATGAGCAGTTCTTC. It encodes CASSYTTGVSNEQFF.

This clone was counted between two and nine times. The V and J genes are TRBV4-2 and TRBJ2-5; D uncertain. The germline V gene encodes CDR1 LGHNA and CDR2 YNFKEQ. V was cut by 0 bases and J by 0 bases, with 5 bases left in between. There are 14 residues in the CDR3. This chain's CDR3 is CASSQDLYQETQYF. The CDR3 bases are TGTGCCAGCAGCCAAGACCTATACCAAGAGACCCAGTACTTC.

The CDR3 DNA reads TGCGCCAGCAGTGAGTCGACGGGTCCCCACCGGGAGCAGTACTTC. Translated, it gives CASSESTGPHREQYF. The chain links TRBV10-1 to TRBJ2-7; the D is unclear. The CDR3 consists of 15 residues. Trimming shortened V by 0 bases and J by 7 bases, and 16 bases separated the two germline ends. Germline values: CDR1 WNHNN, CDR2 SYGVQD (reference sequence).

This chain links TRBV7-8 with TRBJ2-2; TRBD2 agrees at 13 bases. Germline loops: CDR1 SGHVS, CDR2 FQNEAQ. The V gene end was trimmed by 5 bases and the J gene end by 3 bases; junction bases not matched to a gene: 6. The CDR3 totals 17 residues. The CDR3 DNA sequence: TGTGCCAGCAGCACGGGACTAGCGGGAATTTACACCGGGGAGCTGTTTTTT. Encoded protein: CASSTGLAGIYTGELFF.

The chain combines TRBV7-6 with TRBJ2-3; D is possibly TRBD2 (6 bases). Germline values: CDR1 SGHVS, CDR2 FNYEAQ. The CDR3 covers 13 residues. V shed 3 bases and J shed 6 bases, with 10 bases lying between them. This chain's CDR3 is CASSFLAADTQYF. As DNA, the CDR3 is TGTGCCAGCAGCTTCTTAGCGGCCGATACGCAGTATTTT. The full variable domain, completed using reference TRBV7-6 and TRBJ2-3, is GAGVSQSPRYKVTKRGQDVALRCDPISGHVSLYWYRQALGQGPEFLTYFNYEAQQDKSGLPNDRFSAERPEGSISTLTIQRTEQRDSAMYRCASSFLAADTQYFGPGTRLTVL.

The genes are TRBV7-2 and TRBJ1-3, with D perhaps TRBD1 (5 bases). The CDR3 sequence is 15 residues long. Looked up from germline, CDR1 is SGHTA and CDR2 is FQGNSA. V was cut by 8 bases and J by 4 bases, with 18 bases left in between. The CDR3 DNA sequence: TGTGCCAGCGGCAAGGGGCAGGGCAAAGGAAACACCATATATTTT. It encodes CASGKGQGKGNTIYF.